These 25 T cell receptor beta chains came from one sample sequenced in a study of human T cells and chemical hapten exposure. MiXCR was run by TCRdb on the RACE reads, yielding one entry per CDR3 protein. The table lists about 68,000 distinct CDR3 sequences, 9.5% to 12% of them singletons. As to time point: pre-sensitization, week 0. The treatment was: therapeutic diphenylcyclopropenone sensitization with weekly scalp DPC. Source: whole blood, taken in connection with sensitization to the hapten diphenylcyclopropenone (DPC). The receptors shown here come from a woman aged 45-65 years with alopecia areata. Some clones in this sample may be carry-over from other donors' samples.

The chain links TRBV6-2 or TRBV6-3 to TRBJ1-1, with D uncertain. CDR3 size: 14 residues. From germline, CDR1 is MNHEY and CDR2 SVGEGT. V shed 0 bases and J shed 6 bases, with 11 bases lying between them. DNA of the CDR3: TGTGCCAGCAGTTACTCAATTGGGCGTGCTGAAGCTTTCTTT. Translating it yields CASSYSIGRAEAFF.

The table lists this clonotype with a few counts. The chain joins TRBV5-1 to TRBJ2-4; D remains ambiguous. The V and J ends lost 3 bases and 1 base respectively, with 20 bases between them. The CDR3 is 18 residues long. Germline-derived CDR1 and CDR2 are SGHRS and YFSETQ. The DNA for the CDR3 is TGCGCCAGCAGCTCCAAGGTCATAATGAGAAGCGCCAAAAACATTCAGTACTTC. Its translation is CASSSKVIMRSAKNIQYF.

The table lists this clonotype with many counts. V usage is TRBV28 and J usage is TRBJ1-2, with D possibly being TRBD1 (6 bases). The germline CDR1 and CDR2 sequences are MDHEN and SYDVKM. This CDR3 contains 17 residues. V lost 7 bases, J lost 4 bases, and 25 bases lay in between. The CDR3 DNA reads as TGTGCCAGCACCCAAAGGGGGACAAATCCCCTTGGCTATGGCTACACCTTC. It codes for CASTQRGTNPLGYGYTF.

The V and J genes are TRBV6-5 and TRBJ1-5, with D unresolved. Between the trimmed V and J ends, which lost 5 bases and 0 bases, there was a span of 20 bases. Germline CDR1 MNHEY, CDR2 SVGAGI. This CDR3 contains 18 residues. The CDR3 DNA reads TGTGCCAGCAGTCCCAGACCAAATCCTCGCTATAGCAATCAGCCCCAGCATTTT. This translates into CASSPRPNPRYSNQPQHF.

This sequence joins TRBV5-6 and TRBJ2-1; 14 positions match TRBD2. This CDR3 has 17 amino acids. J was trimmed by 5 bases and V by 4 bases; bases with no gene match: 8. From germline, CDR1 is SGHDT and CDR2 YYEEEE. CDR3 bases: TGTGCCAGCAGCCCGGGCTGGGGACTAGCGGGAGACAATGAGCAGTTCTTC. Translating gives CASSPGWGLAGDNEQFF.

This clonotype was seen repeatedly, ten times or more. The J gene is TRBJ1-1, the V gene TRBV12-3 or TRBV12-4; D may be TRBD1 (5 bases). CDR3 length: 16 amino acids. The ends were cut back, 3 bases at V and 0 bases at J, with 14 bases in the middle. In nucleotides, the CDR3 is TGTGCCAGCAGTTTGACAGCCGCTCGGATGAACACTGAAGCTTTCTTT. The encoded protein is CASSLTAARMNTEAFF.

Ten or more counts support this clonotype. V and J are TRBV2 and TRBJ1-6; D call uncertain. Germline V lookup: CDR1 SNHLY, CDR2 FYNNEI. Trimming took off 7 bases at V and 0 bases at J, with 10 bases between the two ends. This CDR3 contains 15 residues. The CDR3 region has the DNA TGTGCCAGCAACACGGGAACCTCCTATAATTCACCCCTCCACTTT. This sequence encodes CASNTGTSYNSPLHF.

Turning to this clonotype: A much larger clone lies one base from this, so it may be a read error. CDR3 nucleotides: TGTGCCAGCAGTTATATTCGCGGTCGAGACACCCAGTACTTC. Its translation is CASSYIRGRDTQYF. This chain connects TRBV12-3 or TRBV12-4 to TRBJ2-5; D call uncertain. The CDR3 length is 14 residues. Trimming left V 4 bases short and J 8 bases short, with 17 bases between.

This clonotype has a count of ten or more. The chain employs TRBV30 and TRBJ2-3; D is unresolved. The V end lost 2 bases, the J end lost 0 bases, and 15 bases lay between the germline ends. The CDR3 is 16 residues long. Germline lookup yields CDR1 GTSNPN and CDR2 SVGIG (reference sequence). The CDR3 spells CAWSPPTRLSTDTQYF. In nucleotides, the CDR3 is TGTGCCTGGAGTCCACCTACGCGCCTGAGCACAGATACGCAGTATTTT.

In its sample, this clonotype was seen many times. The DNA for the CDR3 is TGTGCCAGCACAACTATCATTCACCTCGGACAGGTGAACACTGAAGCTTTCTTT. Translated: CASTTIIHLGQVNTEAFF. V and J are TRBV25-1 and TRBJ1-1, with 7 bases aligning to TRBD1. This CDR3 spans 18 amino acids. Per germline, CDR1 MGHDK and CDR2 SYGVNS. Trimming cost V 7 bases and J 0 bases; bases outside gene matches: 17.

Ten or more counts support this clonotype. The chain carries TRBV28 and TRBJ1-1, with TRBD1 as a possible D gene (5 bases). The CDR3 covers 16 residues. Germline V CDR1 and CDR2: MDHEN, SYDVKM. V was shortened by 6 bases and J by 2 bases, with 19 bases between the two germline ends. This CDR3 is CASRTRRREGNTEAFF. The CDR3 DNA reads TGTGCCAGCAGGACAAGGCGCAGGGAGGGAAACACTGAAGCTTTCTTT.

The chain employs TRBV15 and TRBJ2-3, with 7 positions matching TRBD1. This CDR3 comprises 16 residues. V was pared by 0 bases and J by 1 base, with 4 bases of the junction left unmatched. Germline V gene sequence: CDR1 LNHNV, CDR2 YYDKDF (reference sequence). CDR3 sequence reads: CATSRDGTAGTDTQYF. CDR3 nucleotides: TGTGCCACCAGCAGAGACGGGACAGCGGGCACAGATACGCAGTATTTT.

Many counts were recorded for this clonotype. V and J are TRBV28 and TRBJ2-7; TRBD1 matches at 7 bases. With 6 bases clipped from V and 3 bases from J, the junction kept 5 bases outside the gene matches. CDR3 size: 13 residues. Germline V gene sequence: CDR1 MDHEN, CDR2 SYDVKM. The CDR3 DNA follows: TGTGCCAGCAGAACGGGACAGTACTACGAGCAGTACTTC. It codes for CASRTGQYYEQYF.

There are a few counts of this clonotype. The CDR3 DNA reads as TGTGCCAGCTCAAACAGGGGGCGCCAGTACTCTGGGGCCAACGTCCTGACTTTC. This gives the protein CASSNRGRQYSGANVLTF. The rearrangement links TRBV18 to TRBJ2-6, with 9 bases fitting TRBD1. The CDR3 consists of 18 residues. V trimming: 5 bases; J trimming: 0 bases; junction bases outside the gene matches: 8. Germline V lookup: CDR1 KGHSH, CDR2 LQKENI.

The rearrangement joins TRBV20-1 to TRBJ1-5, with unresolved D. Germline lookup yields CDR1 DFQATT and CDR2 SNEGSKA (reference sequence). The V gene lost 3 bases and the J gene lost 9 bases, with 9 bases spanning the gap. CDR3 size: 11 residues. The CDR3 sequence is CSARIGPPQHF. In nucleotides, the CDR3 is TGCAGTGCTAGGATAGGACCGCCCCAGCATTTT.

The chain joins TRBV18 to TRBJ2-3, with 7 bases fitting TRBD2. CDR3 length: 15 amino acids. In germline, CDR1 is KGHSH, CDR2 LQKENI. Trimming at V came to 2 bases and at J to 5 bases, leaving 7 bases not matched to a gene. CDR3 residues: CASSPFSGIIDTQYF. CDR3 sequence (DNA): TGTGCCAGCTCACCATTCAGCGGGATTATAGATACGCAGTATTTT. The complete variable domain, with remaining parts taken from reference TRBV18 and TRBJ2-3, reads NAGVMQNPRHLVRRRGQEARLRCSPMKGHSHVYWYRQLPEEGLKFMVYLQKENIIDESGMPKERFSAEFPKEGPSILRIQQVVRGDSAAYFCASSPFSGIIDTQYFGPGTRLTVL.

This clonotype came up a few times. Here the CDR3 reads CSARAQGLTYEQYF. The CDR3 bases are TGCAGTGCTAGAGCTCAGGGATTAACCTACGAGCAGTACTTC. V gene TRBV20-1 combines with J gene TRBJ2-7, with D tentatively TRBD1 (5 bases). CDR1 and CDR2 (germline): DFQATT, SNEGSKA (reference sequence). V shed 1 base and J shed 2 bases, with 12 bases lying between them. This CDR3 contains 14 residues.

This clonotype was detected many times. The chain is built from TRBV12-3 or TRBV12-4 and TRBJ1-6, with 9 bases aligning to TRBD1. This CDR3 region has 16 residues. V gave up 4 bases and J gave up 7 bases; unmatched junction bases: 8. The DNA for the CDR3 is TGTGCCAGCAGTTCTCGGACAGGGGTTGGGAATTCACCCCTCCACTTT. This translates into CASSSRTGVGNSPLHF.

This clonotype has only a few counts. The chain links TRBV28 to TRBJ1-5; a weak D match, TRBD1 (5 bases). This CDR3 contains 14 residues. From germline, CDR1 is MDHEN and CDR2 SYDVKM. Trimming pared 6 bases from V and 4 bases from J, leaving 13 bases between. In DNA, the CDR3 is TGTGCCAGCAGGTCACGACAGCAGAATCAGCCCCAGCATTTT. Translation gives CASRSRQQNQPQHF. The whole variable domain, remainder taken from reference TRBV28 and TRBJ1-5, is DVKVTQSSRYLVKRTGEKVFLECVQDMDHENMFWYRQDPGLGLRLIYFSYDVKMKEKGDIPEGYSVSREKKERFSLILESASTNQTSMYLCASRSRQQNQPQHFGDGTRLSIL.

This clonotype was recorded at least ten times. The chain joins TRBV7-2 to TRBJ1-1; D gene unclear. The germline CDR1 and CDR2 sequences are SGHTA and FQGNSA. The germline V and J ends were trimmed by 0 bases and 6 bases, with 8 bases remaining between them. The CDR3 is made up of 13 amino acids. The CDR3 loop is CASSLAWVPEAFF. The CDR3, as DNA: TGTGCCAGCAGCTTAGCGTGGGTGCCTGAAGCTTTCTTT. The full variable domain, rest sourced from reference TRBV7-2 and TRBJ1-1, is GAGVSQSPSNKVTEKGKDVELRCDPISGHTALYWYRQSLGQGLEFLIYFQGNSAPDKSGLPSDRFSAERTGGSVSTLTIQRTQQEDSAVYLCASSLAWVPEAFFGQGTRLTVV.

This clonotype came up many times. The chain joins TRBV7-2 to TRBJ2-6, with D tentatively TRBD1 or TRBD2 (5 bases each). The CDR3 runs 16 residues. Germline CDR1 and CDR2: SGHTA and FQGNSA. V was cut by 0 bases and J by 2 bases, with 8 bases left in between. The CDR3 coding sequence is TGTGCCAGCAGCTTAGCAGGGACCCCTGGGGCCAACGTCCTGACTTTC. This sequence encodes CASSLAGTPGANVLTF.

Only a few counts were recorded for this clonotype. CDR3 residues: CASSPSPYEQYF. The CDR3 DNA reads TGCGCCAGCAGCCCTTCCCCGTACGAGCAGTACTTC. This chain connects TRBV10-2 to TRBJ2-7; D is unresolved. Trimming stripped 6 bases from V and 4 bases from J, with 10 bases between. The CDR3 length is 12 residues. Germline CDR1 reads WSHSY; CDR2 reads SAAADI.

This clonotype appeared many times. J is TRBJ2-7 and V is TRBV28; D unclear. V lost 3 bases, J lost 9 bases, and 18 bases lay in between. This CDR3 has 14 residues. Germline loops: CDR1 MDHEN, CDR2 SYDVKM. The CDR3 reads CASSLQPTPKGQYF. CDR3 nucleotides: TGTGCCAGCAGTTTGCAGCCGACTCCTAAAGGGCAGTACTTC.

This clonotype was seen at least ten times. The V call is TRBV18, the J call TRBJ1-1; TRBD1 aligns across 7 bases. Germline CDR1 reads KGHSH; CDR2 reads LQKENI. V lost 2 bases to trimming and J lost 4 bases; unmatched junction nucleotides: 4. CDR3 length: 14 amino acids. CDR3: CASSPSGGVTEAFF. The CDR3 region has the DNA TGTGCCAGCTCACCATCAGGGGGGGTCACTGAAGCTTTCTTT.

The chain carries TRBV10-2 and TRBJ1-2; D not certain. Germline CDR1 is WSHSY and CDR2 is SAAADI. Trimming shortened V by 1 base and J by 7 bases, and 10 bases separated the two germline ends. The CDR3 is 13 amino acids. The CDR3 DNA sequence: TGCGCCAGCAGTGAGTTAAAGCTAAGTGGCTACACCTTC. Its translation: CASSELKLSGYTF.